A single sample is the source of the 18 T cell receptor beta chains below, sequenced in a study of circulating CD8 cells and anti-PD-1 response in melanoma. The QIAseq Immune Repertoire TCR panel built the libraries from approximately 15 ng of total RNA. Via MiXCR, TCRdb re-called the reads, giving one row per CDR3 protein. The profile shows more than 700 distinct CDR3 sequences, around 13% of them singletons. Live CD3+CD8+TCRalphabeta+ cells were sorted into four subsets by PD-1 and/or TIGIT. Sample: CD8+ T cells from PBMCs, taken at baseline or after one month of anti-PD-1 therapy (not recorded which). The origin of the receptors is a human donor with melanoma.

This clonotype was detected once. A read error may be the cause here, since a much bigger clone is one base away. The chain couples TRBV19 to TRBJ2-1; 11 positions match TRBD2. The CDR3 length is 15 residues. Germline V gives CDR1 LNHDA, CDR2 SQIVND (reference sequence). CDR3 DNA sequence: TGTGTCAGTAGTAAGACTAGCGGGGACTACAATGAGCAGTTCTTC. Amino acids: CVSSKTSGDYNEQFF.

A note on this clonotype: This may come from a read error, since a much larger clone is one base off. The chain uses TRBV2 and TRBJ2-7; 8 nucleotides line up with TRBD1. Germline V lookup: CDR1 SNHLY, CDR2 FYNNEI. Trimming at V came to 1 base and at J to 3 bases, leaving 5 bases not matched to a gene. This CDR3 contains 15 residues. CDR3 sequence reads: CASSEVYRGFYEQYF. The CDR3 nucleotides are TGTGCCAGCAGTGAAGTGTACAGGGGGTTCTACGAGCAGTACTTC.

A note on this clonotype: It is likely a read error, because the conserved phenylalanine at the end of the CDR3 is missing. The chain links TRBV28 to TRBJ1-1, with D possibly being TRBD1 (6 bases). Germline V gene lookup returns CDR1 MDHEN and CDR2 SYDVKM. V was trimmed by 7 bases and J by 5 bases, leaving 17 bases between them. This CDR3 is built from 14 residues. The CDR3 bases are TGTGCCAGCACCCATCCGGGGGCCCCAACTGAAGCTTTCCTT. It specifies CASTHPGAPTEAFL.

By sample fraction, this clonotype is medium-sized (0.01 to 0.1%). The CDR3 here is CASSQGAGGQTEAFF. In DNA form, the CDR3 reads TGTGCCAGCAGCCAGGGGGCAGGGGGACAAACTGAAGCTTTCTTT. The gene calls are TRBV7-9 and TRBJ1-1; 8 positions agree with TRBD1. The CDR3 runs to 15 residues. V dropped 5 bases and J dropped 5; count of bases not matched to a gene: 10. Germline assignment: CDR1 SEHNR and CDR2 FQNEAQ (reference sequence).

This clonotype is labeled as medium-sized (0.01 to 0.1%). The V call is TRBV28, the J call TRBJ2-7, with no clear D. CDR1 is MDHEN, CDR2 SYDVKM, per germline. V was trimmed by 5 bases and J by 1 base, leaving 6 bases between them. There are 12 residues in the CDR3. This CDR3 is CASSVDSYEQYF. DNA of the CDR3: TGTGCCAGCAGTGTAGATTCCTACGAGCAGTACTTC.

This clonotype is deemed large (0.1 to 1%). The rearrangement uses TRBV3-1 and TRBJ2-7, with 9 bases that match TRBD2. The CDR3 has 15 amino acids. Germline assignment: CDR1 LGHDT and CDR2 YNNKEL (reference sequence). With 4 bases clipped from V and 3 bases from J, the junction kept 7 bases outside the gene matches. The CDR3 reads CASSPSGGLGYEQYF. CDR3 bases: TGTGCCAGCAGCCCCAGCGGGGGGCTAGGCTACGAGCAGTACTTC.

Comment on this clonotype: One base away lies a much larger clone, so this may be a sequencing read error. The V gene is TRBV28, the J gene TRBJ1-1, with D unclear. Germline V lookup: CDR1 MDHEN, CDR2 SYDVKM. The CDR3 is made up of 13 amino acids. DNA of the CDR3: TGTGCCAGCAGTTTGATCATGAACACTGGAGCTTTCTTT. It codes for CASSLIMNTGAFF.

Worth noting for this clonotype: A much larger clonotype is one base distant, so this may be a read error. V and J are TRBV12-3 or TRBV12-4 and TRBJ2-3; D call uncertain. The CDR3 contains 14 residues. The germline V and J ends were trimmed by 3 bases and 5 bases, with 12 bases remaining between them. CDR3 in DNA: TGTGCCAGCAGTTTTAAGGGTTATCTAGATACGCAGTATTTT. It encodes CASSFKGYLDTQYF.

This clonotype is medium-sized (0.01 to 0.1%). This chain joins TRBV4-1 and TRBJ1-2, with a weak D call TRBD1 (5 bases). CDR3 length: 16 residues. Germline V gene sequence: CDR1 MGHRA, CDR2 YSYEKL. The V end was cut by 2 bases, the J end by 3 bases, with 16 bases between. DNA of the CDR3: TGCGCCAGCAGCCAAAGCCCGGGACGGAGTGACTATGGCTACACCTTC. Its protein is CASSQSPGRSDYGYTF.

This clonotype is medium-sized in the sample. The chain employs TRBV6-2 or TRBV6-3 and TRBJ2-7, with a possible D match to TRBD1 (5 bases). This CDR3 is 12 amino acids long. From germline, CDR1 is MNHEY and CDR2 SVGEGT. Trimming removed 0 bases at V and 13 bases at J, with 13 bases between. CDR3 loop: CASSYSAGHLYF. CDR3 DNA sequence: TGTGCCAGCAGTTACTCCGCAGGACACCTCTACTTC.

This chain uses TRBV6-1 with TRBJ2-7, with no clear D. V was clipped by 2 bases and J by 6 bases, with 14 bases between them. Germline values: CDR1 MNHNS, CDR2 SASEGT. This CDR3 has 14 amino acids. CDR3 nucleotides: TGTGCCAGCAGTGAACTTAGGTCAGGCTCCGAGCAGTACTTC. It is translated as CASSELRSGSEQYF.

By sample share, this clonotype is medium-sized. V usage is TRBV27 and J usage is TRBJ2-2; D not certain. The CDR3 totals 12 residues. The ends were cut back, 3 bases at V and 2 bases at J, with 1 base in the middle. Germline CDR1 reads MNHEY; CDR2 reads SMNVEV (reference sequence). The CDR3 DNA reads as TGTGCCAGCAGTTTCAACACCGGGGAGCTGTTTTTT. This gives the protein CASSFNTGELFF.

As to this clonotype: A read error may explain this, as a much larger clone is one base away. The rearrangement uses TRBV5-5 and TRBJ1-5, with D tentatively TRBD1 (5 bases). CDR1 and CDR2 from the germline V gene are SGHKS and YYEKEE (reference sequence). This CDR3 is built from 16 residues. The DNA for the CDR3 is TGTGCCAGCAGCTTAGGCGGGACCGACAGCAGTCAGCCCCAGCATTTT. Translated, it gives CASSLGGTDSSQPQHF. The full variable domain, its missing parts supplied by reference TRBV5-5 and TRBJ1-5, is DAGVTQSPTHLIKTRGQQVTLRCSPISGHKSVSWYQQVLGQGPQFIFQYYEKEERGRGNFPDRFSARQFPNYSSELNVNALLLGDSALYLCASSLGGTDSSQPQHFGDGTRLSIL.

Relative to its sample, this clonotype is medium-sized. The gene calls are TRBV4-1 and TRBJ2-7; a weak D match, TRBD1 (6 bases). V lost 3 bases to trimming and J lost 5 bases, with 11 bases between them. CDR1 is MGHRA, CDR2 YSYEKL, per germline. The CDR3 is 13 residues long. This chain's CDR3 is CASSQGAEDEQYF. CDR3 in DNA: TGCGCCAGCAGCCAGGGGGCAGAGGACGAGCAGTACTTC.

This clonotype ranks as hyperexpanded (1% or more). V and J are TRBV19 and TRBJ1-1; D remains unclear. The CDR3 is 15 residues long. V shed 7 bases and J shed 4 bases, with 19 bases lying between them. Germline CDR1 is LNHDA and CDR2 is SQIVND (reference sequence). The CDR3 DNA sequence: TGTGCCAGTACCCAATTCGGATCATCGGGCACTGAAGCTTTCTTT. This sequence encodes CASTQFGSSGTEAFF.

By share, this clonotype counts as large. This sequence joins TRBV24-1 and TRBJ1-1; D not resolved. The germline CDR1 and CDR2 sequences are KGHDR and SFDVKD. The CDR3 consists of 15 residues. Trimming left V 5 bases short and J 2 bases short, with 14 bases between. CDR3 bases: TGTGCCACCAGTGTTGGACGGAGACCAAACACTGAAGCTTTCTTT. It translates to CATSVGRRPNTEAFF.

In the case of this clonotype: The junction departs from germline at one end; a sequencing error may be responsible. J is TRBJ2-1 and V is TRBV5-8; D remains unclear. This CDR3 contains 13 residues. Germline V gene data show CDR1 as SGHTS and CDR2 as YDEGEE. CDR3 in amino acids: CACSLWRNNEQFF. The CDR3 bases are TGTGCCTGCAGCTTGTGGCGGAACAATGAGCAGTTCTTC.

This clonotype is termed medium-sized. V gene TRBV27 combines with J gene TRBJ1-2; 7 positions agree with TRBD1. This CDR3 is built from 14 residues. The V gene's germline CDR1 is MNHEY and CDR2 SMNVEV (reference sequence). With V trimmed by 0 bases and J by 2 bases, 0 bases remained unmatched. In DNA form, the CDR3 reads TGTGCCAGCAGTTTATCGACAGGGAACTATGGCTACACCTTC. Its protein product is CASSLSTGNYGYTF.